The rows below give T cell receptor beta chains drawn from one sample of a study of PD-1 blockade in classical Hodgkin lymphoma. This table comes from immunoSEQ multiplex PCR, and its TCRdb copy is limited to in-frame clones, with some not included. The table has around 65,000 clones, around 88% seen once. Source: peripheral blood mononuclear cells (PBMCs), taken at baseline. The receptors here all came from a human donor with classical Hodgkin lymphoma. CDR3s include the opening cysteine and the closing phenylalanine or tryptophan. A D gene is named only where the DNA matches it firmly. Not every row has a clone size; where given, it reads once, few, many or a size class.

j_gene	v_gene	d_gene	abundance	CDR3nt	CDR3aa
TRBJ2-7	TRBV2	NA	NA	TGTGCCAGCAGTGAACTCCACAACGAGCAGTACTTC	CASSELHNEQYF
TRBJ2-7	TRBV6-1	NA	NA	TGTGCCAGCAGTGCGCAGGGGGGGTACGAGCAGTACTTC	CASSAQGGYEQYF
TRBJ1-1	TRBV9	NA	NA	TGTGCCAGCAGCGCATTCCCGGGGGTTGTGACCACTGAAGCTTTCTTT	CASSAFPGVVTTEAFF
TRBJ1-2	TRBV5-1	NA	NA	TGCGCCAGCAGCTTTGGGGCAGGGTTATTCGGCTACACCTTC	CASSFGAGLFGYTF
TRBJ2-3	TRBV9	NA	NA	TGTGCCAGCAGCCCAACCGACTGGAGCCGGGATACGCAGTATTTT	CASSPTDWSRDTQYF
TRBJ2-3	TRBV7-2	NA	NA	TGTGCCAGCAGCTTATCGGGGGGCGTCGTAGATACGCAGTATTTT	CASSLSGGVVDTQYF
TRBJ1-4	TRBV6-6	TRBD1	NA	TGTGCCAGCAGTGGACAGGGTGGTTTTAATGAAAAACTGTTTTTT	CASSGQGGFNEKLFF
TRBJ2-5	TRBV19	TRBD2	NA	TGTGCCAGTAGTATGTCCCCCCCACTGACTAGCGGGGTTGAGACCCAGTACTTC	CASSMSPPLTSGVETQYF
TRBJ1-5	TRBV6-5	NA	NA	TGTGCCAGCACTCCCCCGGGGAGGGGACATCAGCCCCAGCATTTT	CASTPPGRGHQPQHF
TRBJ1-2	TRBV10-1	NA	NA	TGCGCCAGCAGTCTCCGGGACCGAGGCAACACCTTC	CASSLRDRGNTF
TRBJ2-6	TRBV28	NA	NA	TGTGCCAGCAGTCCCTCTGGGGCCAACGTCCTGACTTTC	CASSPSGANVLTF
TRBJ2-3	TRBV6-6	NA	NA	TGTGCCAGCAGCGGACAGAGGAATACGCAGTATTTT	CASSGQRNTQYF
TRBJ2-3	TRBV4-2	TRBD2	NA	TGTGCCAGCAGCCAAGCACCCCAGCGGGGGGGCCGGACAGATACGCAGTATTTT	CASSQAPQRGGRTDTQYF
TRBJ1-1	TRBV18	NA	NA	TGTGCCAGCTCCAGGGGAGGGGCACGGGCTGAAGCTTTCTTT	CASSRGGARAEAFF
TRBJ2-1	TRBV6-5	TRBD1	NA	TGTGCCAGCAGGATTGACAGGGATGGTGAGCAGTTCTTC	CASRIDRDGEQFF
TRBJ1-1	TRBV5-1	NA	once	TGCGCCAGCAGCCCTGACCAGGGCACTGAAGCTTTCTTT	CASSPDQGTEAFF
TRBJ1-2	TRBV19	NA	NA	TGTGCCAGTAGTAATCTCAACAGGGACTATGGCTACACCTTC	CASSNLNRDYGYTF
TRBJ1-3	TRBV4-1	NA	NA	TGCGCCAGCAGCCAAGACAGGAACCTTGGAAACACCATATATTTT	CASSQDRNLGNTIYF
TRBJ2-7	TRBV10-3	NA	NA	TGTGCCTCAGCGGACATCTCCTACGAGCAGTACTTC	CASADISYEQYF
TRBJ2-1	TRBV27	NA	NA	TGTGCCAGCAGTTTGAGACCTTTCTTGATGGGTGAGCAGTTCTTC	CASSLRPFLMGEQFF
TRBJ2-3	TRBV5-4	NA	NA	TGTGCCAGCAGCTTGGAGCTCTTTACGCAGTATTTT	CASSLELFTQYF
TRBJ1-1	TRBV5-1	TRBD1	NA	TGCGCCAGCAGCCAAGAACAGGGGGCGAGTGAAGCTTTCTTT	CASSQEQGASEAFF
TRBJ1-6	TRBV5-8	NA	NA	TGTGCCAGCAGCTTCAAATCCGGGACGGCTGGTTCACCCCTCCACTTT	CASSFKSGTAGSPLHF
TRBJ2-3	TRBV7-2	NA	NA	TGTGCCAGCAGCTTAATTCTTTGGGGGGGGGCCCCATCAGATACGCAGTATTTT	CASSLILWGGAPSDTQYF
TRBJ1-2	TRBV28	TRBD1	NA	TGTGCCAGCAGTCCGGGACAGGGATCAATCATCTATGGCTACACCTTC	CASSPGQGSIIYGYTF
TRBJ2-7	TRBV5-6	NA	NA	TGTGCCAGCAGCGTCACAGTTGGGCCGCACTCCTACGAGCAGTACTTC	CASSVTVGPHSYEQYF
TRBJ1-2	TRBV30	TRBD1	NA	TGTGCCTGGAGTGTACGAGAAGGACAGGGGGCTCGAGGCTACACCTTC	CAWSVREGQGARGYTF
TRBJ1-4	TRBV6-5	NA	once	TGTGCCAGCAGACGGACAGTAGGTGAAAAACTGTTTTTT	CASRRTVGEKLFF
TRBJ2-1	TRBV5-1	TRBD2	NA	TGCGCCAGCAGTCCACAACCTCTCGGGGGGGAGTACAATGAGCAGTTCTTC	CASSPQPLGGEYNEQFF
TRBJ2-7	TRBV18	TRBD1	NA	TGTGCCAGCTCGGCCGGGACAGGGGTGGACTACGAGCAGTACTTC	CASSAGTGVDYEQYF
TRBJ2-1	TRBV7-8	NA	NA	TGTGCCAGCAGCTTAGTCGGGCCCTACAATGAGCAGTTCTTC	CASSLVGPYNEQFF
TRBJ1-5	TRBV28	NA	NA	TGTGCCAGCACCATAACTACGGGGGCGGTCGGACAGCCCCAGCATTTT	CASTITTGAVGQPQHF
TRBJ1-1	TRBV10-3	TRBD1	once	TGTGCCATCCGTTTTGACAGGGGGGCCACTGAAGCTTTCTTT	CAIRFDRGATEAFF
TRBJ2-1	TRBV6-1	TRBD1	NA	TGTGCCAGCAATAACCTGGACAGGGGAAGCGAGCAGTTCTTC	CASNNLDRGSEQFF
TRBJ1-2	TRBV7-2	TRBD1	NA	TGTGCCAGCAGCTTGGACAAGGGGGCCTATGGCTACACCTTC	CASSLDKGAYGYTF
TRBJ1-1	TRBV15	NA	NA	TGTGCCACCAGCAGCGAATACTATGGGCCCGGGGCGGGCACTGAAGCTTTCTTT	CATSSEYYGPGAGTEAFF
TRBJ1-5	TRBV6-5	NA	few	TGTGCCAGCAGCCTGACACCGGACAATCAGCCCCAGCATTTT	CASSLTPDNQPQHF
TRBJ1-4	TRBV19	NA	NA	TGTGCCAGTAGTGATCTGATGAATGAAAAACTGTTTTTT	CASSDLMNEKLFF
TRBJ1-1	TRBV5-8	NA	NA	TGTGCCAGCAGCTTGTGGGTGAACACTGAAGCTTTCTTT	CASSLWVNTEAFF
TRBJ2-6	TRBV14	NA	NA	TGTGCCAGCAGCCAAATCTCTGGGGCCAACGTCCTGACTTTC	CASSQISGANVLTF
TRBJ1-4	TRBV9	NA	NA	TGTGCCAGCAGCTCAGACTGGGGAGATGAAAAACTGTTTTTT	CASSSDWGDEKLFF
TRBJ2-5	TRBV5-1	TRBD1	NA	TGCGCCAGCAGCTCAGAAACAGGGGTCGGGGAGACCCAGTACTTC	CASSSETGVGETQYF
TRBJ2-2	TRBV2	TRBD1	NA	TGTGCCAGCCGCCGGGACAGGGACACCGGGGAGCTGTTTTTT	CASRRDRDTGELFF
TRBJ1-4	TRBV19	NA	NA	TGTGCCAGTAGCCCAGGGTTAAAACTGTTTTTT	CASSPGLKLFF
TRBJ2-7	TRBV30	NA	NA	TGTGCCTGGACAGGGGCGTACGAGCAGTACTTC	CAWTGAYEQYF
TRBJ1-1	TRBV6-5	TRBD1	NA	TGTGCCAGCAGAAAAGGGGGCACCTTGAACACTGAAGCTTTCTTT	CASRKGGTLNTEAFF
TRBJ2-5	TRBV7-6	NA	NA	TGTGCCAGCAGCTTAGGGGAAGAGACCCAGTACTTC	CASSLGEETQYF
TRBJ2-1	TRBV5-1	TRBD2	NA	TGCGCCAGCAGCTTGACCGGGACTAGCGGGTACAATGAGCAGTTCTTC	CASSLTGTSGYNEQFF
TRBJ2-3	TRBV4-3	NA	NA	TGCGCCAGCAGCCAAGGAGGGGAGATAGCAGATACGCAGTATTTT	CASSQGGEIADTQYF
TRBJ1-1	TRBV18	NA	NA	TGTGCCAGCTCACCAGCAGGGAACACTGAAGCTTTCTTT	CASSPAGNTEAFF
TRBJ2-3	TRBV30	NA	NA	TGTGCCTGGAGTGTACTGGGCAGGGAATTCACAGATACGCAGTATTTT	CAWSVLGREFTDTQYF
TRBJ2-3	TRBV4-2	NA	NA	TGTGCCAGCAGCCAAGATCGACCGGAGGGGGTAGATACGCAGTATTTT	CASSQDRPEGVDTQYF
TRBJ1-3	TRBV4-3	NA	NA	TGCGCCAGCAGCCAAGATTTCGGCAGCAACACCATATATTTT	CASSQDFGSNTIYF
TRBJ1-6	TRBV27	NA	NA	TGTGCCAGCAGTTATGCTGCAGGGGTAAATTCACCCCTCCACTTT	CASSYAAGVNSPLHF
TRBJ2-7	TRBV6-6	NA	NA	TGTGCCAGCAGTTTCCCAGGAGGGGGGCGGTACGAGCAGTACTTC	CASSFPGGGRYEQYF
TRBJ1-1	TRBV10-3	NA	NA	TGTGCCATCAGTGACCACGGACAAGAGAACACTGAAGCTTTCTTT	CAISDHGQENTEAFF
TRBJ2-5	TRBV13	NA	once	TGTGCCAGCAGCTTTCCATCGTCGAGGGTAGAGACCCAGTACTTC	CASSFPSSRVETQYF